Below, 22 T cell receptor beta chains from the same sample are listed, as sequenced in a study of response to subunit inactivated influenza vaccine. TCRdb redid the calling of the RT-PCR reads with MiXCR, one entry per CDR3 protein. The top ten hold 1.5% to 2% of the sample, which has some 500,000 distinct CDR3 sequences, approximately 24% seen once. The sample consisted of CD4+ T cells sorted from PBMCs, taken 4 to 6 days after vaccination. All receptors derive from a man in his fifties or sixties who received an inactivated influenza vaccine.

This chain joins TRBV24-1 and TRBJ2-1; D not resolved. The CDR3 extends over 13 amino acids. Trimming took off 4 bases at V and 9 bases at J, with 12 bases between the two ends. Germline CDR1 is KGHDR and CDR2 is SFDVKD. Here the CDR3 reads CATSDPGRAEQFF. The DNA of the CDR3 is TGTGCCACCAGTGACCCAGGTCGGGCTGAGCAGTTCTTC.

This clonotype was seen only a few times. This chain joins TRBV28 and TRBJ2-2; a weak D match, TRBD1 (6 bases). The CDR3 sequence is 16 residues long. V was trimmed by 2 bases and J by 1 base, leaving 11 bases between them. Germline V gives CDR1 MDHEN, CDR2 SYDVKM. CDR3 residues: CASSLVRGWNTGELFF. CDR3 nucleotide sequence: TGTGCCAGCAGTTTAGTAAGGGGGTGGAACACCGGGGAGCTGTTTTTT.

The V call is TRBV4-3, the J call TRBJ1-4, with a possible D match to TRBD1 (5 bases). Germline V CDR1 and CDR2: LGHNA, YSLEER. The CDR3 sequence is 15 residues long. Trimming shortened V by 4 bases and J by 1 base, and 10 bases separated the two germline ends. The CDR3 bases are TGCGCCAGCAGCCCGAGGGGTGTAACTAATGAAAAACTGTTTTTT. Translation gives CASSPRGVTNEKLFF.

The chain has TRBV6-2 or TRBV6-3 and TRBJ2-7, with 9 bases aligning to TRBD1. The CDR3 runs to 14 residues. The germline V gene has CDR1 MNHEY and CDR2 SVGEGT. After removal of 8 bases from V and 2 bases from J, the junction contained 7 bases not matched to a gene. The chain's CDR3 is CASFGTGCTYEQYF. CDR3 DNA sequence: TGTGCCAGCTTCGGGACAGGGTGCACCTACGAGCAGTACTTC.

CDR3 sequence (DNA): TGTGCCAGCAGCTTAGTCCCGAGGATTAGCGGGAGGGCCAGGGCAGATACGCAGTATTTT. Translated: CASSLVPRISGRARADTQYF. This sequence joins TRBV11-2 and TRBJ2-3; 11 positions match TRBD2. This CDR3 comprises 20 residues. V lost 1 base, J lost 4 bases, and 16 bases stayed unmatched. The germline V gene encodes CDR1 SGHAT and CDR2 FQNNGV.

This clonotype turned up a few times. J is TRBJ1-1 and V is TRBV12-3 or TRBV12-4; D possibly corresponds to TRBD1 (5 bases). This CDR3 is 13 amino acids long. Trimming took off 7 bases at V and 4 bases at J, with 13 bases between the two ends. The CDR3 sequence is CASTPHGGTEAFF. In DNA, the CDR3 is TGTGCCAGCACCCCCCACGGGGGCACTGAAGCTTTCTTT.

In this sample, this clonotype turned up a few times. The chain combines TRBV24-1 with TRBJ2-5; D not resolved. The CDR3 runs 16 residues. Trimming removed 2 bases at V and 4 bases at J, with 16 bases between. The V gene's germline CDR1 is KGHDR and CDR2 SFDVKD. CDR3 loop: CATSDSLPGLGETQYF. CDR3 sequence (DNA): TGTGCCACCAGTGATTCCTTGCCCGGCCTCGGAGAGACCCAGTACTTC.

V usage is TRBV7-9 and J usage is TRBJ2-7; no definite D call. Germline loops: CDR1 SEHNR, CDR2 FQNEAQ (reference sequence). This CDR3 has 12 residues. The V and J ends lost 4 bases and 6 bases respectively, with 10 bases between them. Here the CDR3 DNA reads TGTGCCAGCAGCTCAGACGATTCCGAGCAGTACTTC. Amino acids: CASSSDDSEQYF.

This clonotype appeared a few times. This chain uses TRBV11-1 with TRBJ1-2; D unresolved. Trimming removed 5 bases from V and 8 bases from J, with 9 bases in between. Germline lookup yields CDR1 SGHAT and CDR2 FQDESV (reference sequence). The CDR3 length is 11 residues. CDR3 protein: CASSGGKGYTF. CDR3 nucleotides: TGTGCCAGCAGCGGAGGGAAAGGCTACACCTTC.

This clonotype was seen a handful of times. CDR3 sequence (DNA): TGCAGTGCTAGATGGCCGGGGGCCCCCTACGAGCAGTACTTC. Translating it yields CSARWPGAPYEQYF. The chain couples TRBV20-1 to TRBJ2-7; D could derive from TRBD1 or TRBD2 (6 bases each). This CDR3 is built from 14 residues. V shed 2 bases and J shed 2 bases, with 13 bases lying between them. Germline V CDR1 and CDR2: DFQATT, SNEGSKA (reference sequence).

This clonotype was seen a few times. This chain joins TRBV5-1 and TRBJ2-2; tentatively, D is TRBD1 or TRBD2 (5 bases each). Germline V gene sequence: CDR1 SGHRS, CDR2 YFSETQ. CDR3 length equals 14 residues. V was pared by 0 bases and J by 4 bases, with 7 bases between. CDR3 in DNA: TGCGCCAGCAGCTTGGGGGGGATCACCGGGGAGCTGTTTTTT. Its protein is CASSLGGITGELFF.

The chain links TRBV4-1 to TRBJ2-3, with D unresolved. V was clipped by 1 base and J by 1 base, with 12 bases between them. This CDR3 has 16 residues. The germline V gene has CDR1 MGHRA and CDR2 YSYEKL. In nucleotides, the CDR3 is TGCGCCAGCAGCCAAGTTCTGGGGTCGGGCACAGATACGCAGTATTTT. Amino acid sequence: CASSQVLGSGTDTQYF.

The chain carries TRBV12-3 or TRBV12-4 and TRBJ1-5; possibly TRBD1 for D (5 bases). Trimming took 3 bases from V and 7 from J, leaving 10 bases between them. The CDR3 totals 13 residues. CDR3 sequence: CASSFSGAQPQHF. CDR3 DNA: TGTGCCAGCAGTTTTAGCGGGGCCCAGCCCCAGCATTTT.

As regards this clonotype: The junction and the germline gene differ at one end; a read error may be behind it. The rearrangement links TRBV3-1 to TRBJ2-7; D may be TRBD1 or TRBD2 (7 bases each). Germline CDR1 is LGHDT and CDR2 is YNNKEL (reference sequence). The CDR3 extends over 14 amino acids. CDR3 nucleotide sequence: TGTGCCAGCAGCCACCATCAGGGGGGCGGGAGTTTGGACTTC. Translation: CASSHHQGGGSLDF.

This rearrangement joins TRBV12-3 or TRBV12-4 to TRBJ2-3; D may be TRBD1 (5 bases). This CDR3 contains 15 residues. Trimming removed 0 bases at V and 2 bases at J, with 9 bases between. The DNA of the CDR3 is TGTGCCAGCAGTTTAGCAGGGGTCTCCACAGATACGCAGTATTTT. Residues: CASSLAGVSTDTQYF.

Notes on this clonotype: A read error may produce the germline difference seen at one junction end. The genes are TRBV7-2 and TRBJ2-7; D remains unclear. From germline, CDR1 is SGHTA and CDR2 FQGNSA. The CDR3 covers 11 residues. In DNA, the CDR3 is TGTGCCAGCAGCCCCCCGGGCCTATGCAACTTC. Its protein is CASSPPGLCNF.

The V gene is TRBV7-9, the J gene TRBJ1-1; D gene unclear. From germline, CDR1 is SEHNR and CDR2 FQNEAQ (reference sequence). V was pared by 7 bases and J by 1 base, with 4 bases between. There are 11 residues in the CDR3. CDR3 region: CASTKNTEAFF. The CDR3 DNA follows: TGTGCCAGCACCAAGAACACTGAAGCTTTCTTT.

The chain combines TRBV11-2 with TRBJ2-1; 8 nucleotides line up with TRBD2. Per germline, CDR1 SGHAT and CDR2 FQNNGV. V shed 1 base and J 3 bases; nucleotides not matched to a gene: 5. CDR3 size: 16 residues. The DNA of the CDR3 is TGTGCCAGCAGCTTAGCTCGGGGGGGGTACTACAATGAGCAGTTCTTC. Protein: CASSLARGGYYNEQFF. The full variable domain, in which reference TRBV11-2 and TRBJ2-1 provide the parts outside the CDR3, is EAGVAQSPRYKIIEKRQSVAFWCNPISGHATLYWYQQILGQGPKLLIQFQNNGVVDDSQLPKDRFSAERLKGVDSTLKIQPAKLEDSAVYLCASSLARGGYYNEQFFGPGTRLTVL.

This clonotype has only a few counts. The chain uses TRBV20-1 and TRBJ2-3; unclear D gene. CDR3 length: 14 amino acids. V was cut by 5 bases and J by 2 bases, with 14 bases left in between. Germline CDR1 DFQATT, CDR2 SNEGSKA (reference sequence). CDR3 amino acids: CSAPTPLLTDTQYF. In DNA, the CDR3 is TGCAGTGCTCCGACCCCCCTTCTCACAGATACGCAGTATTTT.

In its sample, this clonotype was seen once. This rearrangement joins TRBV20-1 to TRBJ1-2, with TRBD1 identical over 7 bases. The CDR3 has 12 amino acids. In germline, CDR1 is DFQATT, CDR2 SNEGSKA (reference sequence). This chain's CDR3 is CRTGTANYGYTF. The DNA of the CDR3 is TGCAGGACCGGGACAGCCAACTATGGCTACACCTTC.

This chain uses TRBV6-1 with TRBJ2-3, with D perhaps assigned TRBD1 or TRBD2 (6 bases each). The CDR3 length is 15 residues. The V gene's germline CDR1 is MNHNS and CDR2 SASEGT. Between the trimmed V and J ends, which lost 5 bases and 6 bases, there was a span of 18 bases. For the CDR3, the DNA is TGTGCCAGCAGTCCCAGACAGAGGGGGGTGGATACGCAGTATTTT. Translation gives CASSPRQRGVDTQYF.

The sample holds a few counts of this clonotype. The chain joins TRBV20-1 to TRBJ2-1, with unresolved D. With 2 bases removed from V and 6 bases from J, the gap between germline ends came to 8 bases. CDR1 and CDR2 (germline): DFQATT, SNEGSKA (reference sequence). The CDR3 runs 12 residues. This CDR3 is CSARFPTNEQFF. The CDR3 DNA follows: TGCAGTGCTAGATTCCCTACCAATGAGCAGTTCTTC.